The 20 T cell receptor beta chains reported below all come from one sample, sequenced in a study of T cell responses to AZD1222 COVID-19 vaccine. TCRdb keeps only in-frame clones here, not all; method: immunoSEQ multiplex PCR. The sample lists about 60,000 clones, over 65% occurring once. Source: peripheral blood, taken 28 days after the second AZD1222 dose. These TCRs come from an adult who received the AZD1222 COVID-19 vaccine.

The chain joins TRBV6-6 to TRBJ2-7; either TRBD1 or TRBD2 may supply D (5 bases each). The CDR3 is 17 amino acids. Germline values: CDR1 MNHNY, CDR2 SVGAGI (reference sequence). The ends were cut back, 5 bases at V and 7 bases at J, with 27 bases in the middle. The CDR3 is CASSPQPGPTSSGEQYF. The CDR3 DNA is TGTGCCAGCAGTCCTCAACCGGGACCTACTTCTTCGGGGGAGCAGTACTTC.

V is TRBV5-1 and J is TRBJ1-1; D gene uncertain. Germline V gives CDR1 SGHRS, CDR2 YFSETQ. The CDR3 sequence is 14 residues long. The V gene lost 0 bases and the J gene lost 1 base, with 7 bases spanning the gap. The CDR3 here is CASSLGGANTEAFF. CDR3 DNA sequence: TGCGCCAGCAGCTTGGGGGGAGCGAACACTGAAGCTTTCTTT.

This CDR3 is CASSAVVPTDTQYF. For the CDR3, the DNA is TGTGCCAGCAGTGCAGTAGTTCCTACAGATACGCAGTATTTT. The V call is TRBV2, the J call TRBJ2-3; D remains unclear. CDR3 size: 14 residues. V lost 4 bases, J lost 3 bases, and 11 bases lay in between. CDR1 is SNHLY and CDR2 is FYNNEI in the germline V gene. The full variable domain, completed using reference TRBV2 and TRBJ2-3, is EPEVTQTPSHQVTQMGQEVILRCVPISNHLYFYWYRQILGQKVEFLVSFYNNEISEKSEIFDDQFSVERPDGSNFTLKIRSTKLEDSAMYFCASSAVVPTDTQYFGPGTRLTVL.

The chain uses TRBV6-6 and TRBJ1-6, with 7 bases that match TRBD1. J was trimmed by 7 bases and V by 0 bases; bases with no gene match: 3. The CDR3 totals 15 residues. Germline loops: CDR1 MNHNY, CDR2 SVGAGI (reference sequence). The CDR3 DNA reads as TGTGCCAGCAGTTACTCCCGACAGGGAAATTCACCCCTCCACTTT. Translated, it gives CASSYSRQGNSPLHF.

The CDR3 loop is CASSIRLAGDTDTQYF. The CDR3 DNA reads as TGTGCCAGCAGCATCAGACTAGCGGGGGACACAGATACGCAGTATTTT. V and J are TRBV5-4 and TRBJ2-3, with 12 positions matching TRBD2. With 4 bases clipped from V and 2 bases from J, the junction kept 5 bases outside the gene matches. The CDR3 has 16 amino acids. Germline assignment: CDR1 SGHNT and CDR2 YYREEE (reference sequence).

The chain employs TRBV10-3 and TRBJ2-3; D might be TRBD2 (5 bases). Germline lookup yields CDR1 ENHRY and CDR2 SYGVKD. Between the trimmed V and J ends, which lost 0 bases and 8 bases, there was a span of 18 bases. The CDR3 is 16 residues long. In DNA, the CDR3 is TGTGCCATCAGTGAGTCTGCAGGCCCGGAGGTTGGTACGCAGTATTTT. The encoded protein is CAISESAGPEVGTQYF.

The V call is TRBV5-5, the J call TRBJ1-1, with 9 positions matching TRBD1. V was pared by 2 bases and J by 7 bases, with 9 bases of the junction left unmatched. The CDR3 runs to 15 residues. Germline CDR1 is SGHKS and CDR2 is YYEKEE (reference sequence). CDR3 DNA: TGTGCCAGCAGCTTAACAGGGGGCTCGGATCTTGAAGCTTTCTTT. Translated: CASSLTGGSDLEAFF.

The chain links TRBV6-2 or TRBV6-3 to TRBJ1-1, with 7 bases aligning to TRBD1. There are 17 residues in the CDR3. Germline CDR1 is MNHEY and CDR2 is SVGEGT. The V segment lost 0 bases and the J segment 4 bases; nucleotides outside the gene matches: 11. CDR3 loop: CASSYSRRFGDSTEAFF. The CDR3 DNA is TGTGCCAGCAGTTACTCTAGGCGGTTTGGGGACAGCACTGAAGCTTTCTTT.

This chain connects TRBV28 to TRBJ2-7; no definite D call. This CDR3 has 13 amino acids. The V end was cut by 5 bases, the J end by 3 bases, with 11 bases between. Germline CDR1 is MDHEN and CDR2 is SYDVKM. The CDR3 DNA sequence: TGTGCCAGCAGTCGAGGAAGGGTCTACGAGCAGTACTTC. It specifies CASSRGRVYEQYF.

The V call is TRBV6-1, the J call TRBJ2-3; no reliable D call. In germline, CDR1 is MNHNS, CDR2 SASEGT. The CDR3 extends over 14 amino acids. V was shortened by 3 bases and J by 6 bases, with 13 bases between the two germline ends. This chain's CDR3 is CASSEGAFRDTQYF. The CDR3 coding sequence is TGTGCCAGCAGTGAGGGTGCGTTCAGGGATACGCAGTATTTT.

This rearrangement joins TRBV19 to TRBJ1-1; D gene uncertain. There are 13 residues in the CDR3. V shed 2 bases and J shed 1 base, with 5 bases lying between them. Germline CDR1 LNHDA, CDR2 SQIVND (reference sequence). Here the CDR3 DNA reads TGTGCCAGTAGTATACAGAAGAACACTGAAGCTTTCTTT. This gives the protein CASSIQKNTEAFF.

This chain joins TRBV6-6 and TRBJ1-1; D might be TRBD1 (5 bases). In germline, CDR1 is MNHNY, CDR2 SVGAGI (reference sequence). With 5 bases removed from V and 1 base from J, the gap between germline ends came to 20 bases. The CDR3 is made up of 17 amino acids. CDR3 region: CASSLIGVAGANTEAFF. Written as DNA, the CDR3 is TGTGCCAGCAGTCTCATTGGCGTCGCCGGGGCGAACACTGAAGCTTTCTTT.

CDR3 protein: CASSIDHTGLGSNQPQHF. The CDR3 nucleotides read TGTGCCAGTAGTATAGACCATACAGGGTTAGGTAGCAATCAGCCCCAGCATTTT. The V and J genes are TRBV19 and TRBJ1-5, with D perhaps TRBD1 (6 bases). This CDR3 region has 18 residues. Germline CDR1 is LNHDA and CDR2 is SQIVND (reference sequence). V was clipped by 0 bases and J by 0 bases, with 15 bases between them.

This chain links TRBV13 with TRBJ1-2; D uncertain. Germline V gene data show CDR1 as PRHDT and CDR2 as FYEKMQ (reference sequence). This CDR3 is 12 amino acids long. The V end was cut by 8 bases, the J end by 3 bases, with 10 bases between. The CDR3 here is CASVWGDYGYTF. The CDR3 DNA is TGTGCCAGCGTATGGGGAGACTATGGCTACACCTTC.

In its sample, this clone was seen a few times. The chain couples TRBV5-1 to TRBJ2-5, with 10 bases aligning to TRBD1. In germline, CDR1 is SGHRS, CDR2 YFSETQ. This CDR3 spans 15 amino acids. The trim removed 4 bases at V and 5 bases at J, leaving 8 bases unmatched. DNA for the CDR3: TGCGCCAGCAGCGCGGGCCCGGGACAGGGGGAGACCCAGTACTTC. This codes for CASSAGPGQGETQYF. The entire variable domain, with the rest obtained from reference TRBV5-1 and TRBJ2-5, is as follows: KAGVTQTPRYLIKTRGQQVTLSCSPISGHRSVSWYQQTPGQGLQFLFEYFSETQRNKGNFPGRFSGRQFSNSRSEMNVSTLELGDSALYLCASSAGPGQGETQYFGPGTRLLVL.

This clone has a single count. CDR3 loop: CSASSERGPENTEAFF. For the CDR3, the DNA is TGCAGTGCTAGTTCTGAGCGGGGGCCCGAGAACACTGAAGCTTTCTTT. The chain has TRBV20-1 and TRBJ1-1; TRBD1 might be the D (6 bases). Germline V lookup: CDR1 DFQATT, CDR2 SNEGSKA (reference sequence). The CDR3 is 16 amino acids. V lost 3 bases, J lost 1 base, and 18 bases lay in between.

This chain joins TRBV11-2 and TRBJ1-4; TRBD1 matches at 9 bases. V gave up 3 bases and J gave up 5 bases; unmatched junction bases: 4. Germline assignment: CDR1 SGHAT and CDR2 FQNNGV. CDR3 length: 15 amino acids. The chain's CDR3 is CASSLGQGGNEKLFF. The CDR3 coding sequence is TGTGCCAGCAGCTTGGGACAGGGCGGGAATGAAAAACTGTTTTTT.

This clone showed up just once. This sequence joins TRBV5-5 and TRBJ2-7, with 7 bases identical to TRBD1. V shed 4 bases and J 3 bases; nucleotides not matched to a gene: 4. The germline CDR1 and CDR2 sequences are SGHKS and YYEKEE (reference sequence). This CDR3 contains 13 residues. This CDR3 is CASSTRTGYEQYF. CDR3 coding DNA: TGTGCCAGCAGCACCAGGACAGGCTACGAGCAGTACTTC.

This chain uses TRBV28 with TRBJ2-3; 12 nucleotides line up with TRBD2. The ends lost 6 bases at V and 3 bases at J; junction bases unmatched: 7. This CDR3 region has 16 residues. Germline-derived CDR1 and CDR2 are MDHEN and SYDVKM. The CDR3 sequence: CASSRLAGAMTDTQYF. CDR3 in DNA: TGTGCCAGCAGCCGACTAGCGGGGGCCATGACAGATACGCAGTATTTT.

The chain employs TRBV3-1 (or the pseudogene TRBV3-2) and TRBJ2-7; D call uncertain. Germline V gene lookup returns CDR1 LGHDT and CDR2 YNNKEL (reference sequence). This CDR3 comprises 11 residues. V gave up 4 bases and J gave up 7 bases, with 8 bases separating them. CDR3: CASSLNSEQYF. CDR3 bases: TGTGCCAGCAGCCTTAACAGTGAGCAGTACTTC.